This T cell receptor (beta chain) was sequenced for a study of T-cell memory formation after mild COVID-19. Study summary: Clusters of TCRs were largely donor specific.

TCRdb reprocessed the 5' RACE reads via MiXCR and lists one record per CDR3 protein. Of tens of thousands of distinct CDR3 sequences listed, 25% to 30% are singletons. General study points: From day 15 to 85, contracting clones were balanced between CD4 and CD8, whereas later expanders leaned toward CD4+. A subset of responding clones appeared in pre-infection memory, suggesting cross-reactive memory joined. In second-wave clones peaking day 37, SARS-CoV-2 specificity remained unconfirmed.

Germline trimming cut 2 bases from V and 2 bases from J; bases unmatched to any gene: 1. Germline V gives CDR1 SGDLS, CDR2 YYNGEE. This CDR3 is built from 13 residues. This clonotype was seen a few times. The antigen is not known. Sequenced: PBMCs or a T cell subset sorted from them (not recorded which). This chain uses TRBV9 with TRBJ2-7; 7 bases are a match to TRBD1. This TCR derives from a man aged 18 to 29 who had mild COVID-19 (a few samples of this study predate the infection). Cell type and time point are not known. The CDR3 DNA follows: TGTGCCAGCAGCGTTACAGGGGCCTACGAGCAGTACTTC. Translated, it gives CASSVTGAYEQYF.